These 13 T cell receptor beta chains originate from one sample sequenced in a study of cytomegalovirus exposure and HLA in healthy donors. TCRdb keeps only in-frame clones here, not all; method: immunoSEQ multiplex PCR. The sample holds about 360,000 clones, roughly 90% seen once. Sequencing input: PBMCs. The origin of the receptors is a woman aged 18-29 years in good health and CMV-seronegative.

The chain has TRBV27 and TRBJ1-1; 11 bases agree with TRBD1. This CDR3 region has 14 residues. After removal of 6 bases from V and 4 bases from J, the junction contained 4 bases not matched to a gene. Germline V gives CDR1 MNHEY, CDR2 SMNVEV (reference sequence). This chain's CDR3 is CASSSGTGGTEAFF. CDR3 DNA: TGTGCCAGCAGCTCCGGGACAGGGGGCACTGAAGCTTTCTTT.

V is TRBV27 and J is TRBJ2-1; 11 nucleotides agree with TRBD2. The CDR3 runs 18 residues. Germline V CDR1 and CDR2: MNHEY, SMNVEV (reference sequence). The J segment lost 9 bases and the V segment lost 3 bases, leaving 16 bases of the junction unmatched. CDR3 nucleotide sequence: TGTGCCAGCAGTTTCGCTACTAGCGGGAGACGACCCTTCGGTGAGCAGTTCTTC. Translating gives CASSFATSGRRPFGEQFF.

V is TRBV2 and J is TRBJ1-2; D not resolved. The CDR3 is made up of 15 amino acids. Germline V gives CDR1 SNHLY, CDR2 FYNNEI. V was pared by 10 bases and J by 0 bases, with 18 bases between. CDR3 DNA sequence: TGTGCCATTGAAGGTGGGGAGGGAACTAACTATGGCTACACCTTC. It codes for CAIEGGEGTNYGYTF.

In its sample, this clone was seen once. V usage is TRBV4-2 and J usage is TRBJ2-7; TRBD2 matches at 13 bases. CDR3 size: 20 residues. CDR1 LGHNA and CDR2 YNFKEQ come from the germline V gene. The ends lost 1 base at V and 0 bases at J; junction bases unmatched: 12. CDR3 in amino acids: CASSQAGGLAGSPSSYEQYF. The CDR3 nucleotides are TGTGCCAGCAGCCAAGCGGGGGGACTAGCGGGGTCCCCGAGCTCCTACGAGCAGTACTTC.

V gene TRBV5-1 combines with J gene TRBJ2-5, with D possibly being TRBD1 (5 bases). This CDR3 has 13 residues. The V gene's germline CDR1 is SGHRS and CDR2 YFSETQ. Deletions cut 5 bases from V and 1 base from J, with 9 bases between. The CDR3, as DNA: TGCGCCAGCAGGCAGGGTCCCCAAGAGACCCAGTACTTC. Amino acid sequence: CASRQGPQETQYF.

In its sample, this clone was seen a few times. V and J are TRBV9 and TRBJ2-7, with D maybe TRBD1 (5 bases). Germline V gene sequence: CDR1 SGDLS, CDR2 YYNGEE. The length of the CDR3 is 14 residues. V gave up 1 base and J gave up 2 bases, with 10 bases separating them. For the CDR3, the DNA is TGTGCCAGCAGCGTAAGCGACAGAGCCTACGAGCAGTACTTC. This translates into CASSVSDRAYEQYF.

V is TRBV4-1 and J is TRBJ1-2, with 9 bases aligning to TRBD1. The V segment lost 6 bases and the J segment 6 bases; nucleotides outside the gene matches: 8. The CDR3 totals 14 residues. CDR1 and CDR2 (germline): MGHRA, YSYEKL. The CDR3 sequence is CASRIRDRVDGYTF. CDR3 sequence (DNA): TGCGCCAGCAGGATCCGGGACAGGGTTGATGGCTACACCTTC.

The J gene is TRBJ2-7, the V gene TRBV4-1; the D gene is possibly TRBD1 (6 bases). Trimming removed 3 bases at V and 0 bases at J, with 24 bases between. CDR1 and CDR2 from the germline V gene are MGHRA and YSYEKL. This CDR3 region has 19 residues. The CDR3 reads CASSQERYRVKASSYEQYF. CDR3 nucleotides: TGCGCCAGCAGCCAGGAACGGTACAGGGTTAAAGCCTCCTCCTACGAGCAGTACTTC.

V is TRBV29-1 and J is TRBJ1-2; TRBD1 aligns across 11 bases. CDR1 and CDR2 (germline): SQVTM, ANQGSEA. With 6 bases clipped from V and 4 bases from J, the junction kept 13 bases outside the gene matches. This CDR3 region has 16 residues. The DNA for the CDR3 is TGCAGCGTACGTGGGACAGGGGGTGCGCCCCGCTATGGCTACACCTTC. The encoded protein is CSVRGTGGAPRYGYTF.

V usage is TRBV30 and J usage is TRBJ2-3; 9 bases are a match to TRBD1. With V trimmed by 6 bases and J by 3 bases, 10 bases remained unmatched. The CDR3 has 15 residues. Germline values: CDR1 GTSNPN, CDR2 SVGIG (reference sequence). As DNA, the CDR3 is TGTGCCTGTCGCTCCACAGGGGGCCGGACAGATACGCAGTATTTT. This sequence encodes CACRSTGGRTDTQYF.

The chain combines TRBV4-1 with TRBJ1-1; weak D call: TRBD1 (5 bases). The CDR3 has 14 residues. CDR1 is MGHRA and CDR2 is YSYEKL in the germline V gene. The V end was cut by 8 bases, the J end by 1 base, with 14 bases between. The CDR3 DNA is TGCGCCAGCGGGGGAGGAGGAAGGAACACTGAAGCTTTCTTT. This sequence encodes CASGGGGRNTEAFF.

The count of this clone is one. The rearrangement uses TRBV5-6 and TRBJ2-3, with 11 bases matching TRBD2. Germline V CDR1 and CDR2: SGHDT, YYEEEE. J lost 3 bases, V lost 0 bases, and 3 bases had no gene match. The CDR3 sequence is 16 residues long. The CDR3 loop is CASSLARTSGTDTQYF. The CDR3, as DNA: TGTGCCAGCAGCTTGGCCCGGACTAGCGGGACAGATACGCAGTATTTT.

The rearrangement joins TRBV29-1 to TRBJ2-7; 11 bases agree with TRBD2. CDR3 length equals 15 residues. V lost 3 bases to trimming and J lost 1 base; unmatched junction nucleotides: 5. Germline V lookup: CDR1 SQVTM, CDR2 ANQGSEA. Here the CDR3 reads CSVESGTSGSYEQYF. The CDR3 coding sequence is TGCAGCGTTGAGTCCGGGACTAGCGGTTCCTACGAGCAGTACTTC.